The clone carrying this TCR delta chain was counted ten times or more. A read error may produce the germline difference seen at one junction end. TCRdb redid the clone calls on the multiplex PCR reads with CATT. The table includes 50,000 or so delta-chain clones, roughly 1.5% detected once. Gammadelta T cells were flow-sorted from PBMC into Vgamma9/Vdelta2+ and Vdelta2-negative populations for bulk analysis. The source of the sample is a study of γδ T cells in repeated Plasmodium falciparum infection. Across the study: Some Malian samples span acute malaria episodes; others come from no-transmission periods.

Germline V gene data show CDR1 as TSWWSYY and CDR2 as QGS. The CDR3 runs to 18 residues. The sequenced sample consisted of gamma-delta T cells from blood. The chain employs TRDV1 and TRDJ1; 10 nucleotides agree with TRDD3. The clonotype originates from a pool of human donors (malaria-infected and uninfected, not separated). The CDR3 sequence: CALGEHPGWGIVSDKLIF. Written as DNA, the CDR3 is TGTGCTCTTGGGGAACATCCGGGCTGGGGGATAGTATCCGATAAACTAATCTTT.